The 21 T cell receptor beta chains in this list originate from one sample, sequenced in a study of cytomegalovirus exposure and HLA in healthy donors. 13 Jbeta primers and 60 Vbeta primers were used for the PCR. Generated by immunoSEQ multiplex PCR, the TCRdb table keeps only in-frame clones and is missing some. The table lists around 130,000 clones, roughly four fifths of them singletons, with roughly 1.2% in the top ten. Input material: PBMCs. These receptors came from a girl aged 2 to 10 in good health and CMV-seronegative.

V gene TRBV25-1 combines with J gene TRBJ2-5, with 7 bases fitting TRBD1. The J call may be wrong; the DNA end is better matched by TRBJ2-7. CDR1 and CDR2 from the germline V gene are MGHDK and SYGVNS. The CDR3 has 15 amino acids. CDR3 coding DNA: TGTGCCAGCAGTCGGGACAGCTTGAGCTCCTACGAGCAGTACTTC. It specifies CASSRDSLSSYEQYF.

V gene TRBV7-2 combines with J gene TRBJ2-2, with TRBD2 matching 10 bases. Trimming at V came to 5 bases and at J to 4 bases, leaving 10 bases not matched to a gene. Germline CDR1 and CDR2: SGHTA and FQGNSA. CDR3 length: 17 amino acids. The CDR3 reads CASSPGTSGASTGELFF. CDR3 coding DNA: TGTGCCAGCAGCCCAGGCACTAGCGGGGCGAGCACCGGGGAGCTGTTTTTT.

This chain's CDR3 is CASSFGISTDTQYF. The CDR3, as DNA: TGTGCCAGCAGCTTCGGGATTAGCACAGATACGCAGTATTTT. The V call is TRBV9, the J call TRBJ2-3, with D possibly matching TRBD2 (5 bases). Germline loops: CDR1 SGDLS, CDR2 YYNGEE. The CDR3 is made up of 14 amino acids. The V and J ends lost 4 bases and 0 bases respectively, with 9 bases between them.

The genes are TRBV25-1 and TRBJ2-1; tentatively, D is TRBD2 (6 bases). V was trimmed by 4 bases and J by 7 bases, leaving 8 bases between them. The CDR3 totals 12 residues. CDR1 is MGHDK and CDR2 is SYGVNS in the germline V gene. The CDR3, as DNA: TGTGCCAGCAGTGGGGGGACTAATGAGCAGTTCTTC. As protein: CASSGGTNEQFF.

The chain couples TRBV30 to TRBJ2-4, with 7 positions matching TRBD2. The CDR3 is 14 residues long. CDR1 is GTSNPN and CDR2 is SVGIG in the germline V gene (reference sequence). V lost 1 base, J lost 2 bases, and 2 bases stayed unmatched. The DNA of the CDR3 is TGTGCCTGGAGTGGGGGGGGAACCAAAAACATTCAGTACTTC. Protein product: CAWSGGGTKNIQYF. Complete variable domain (other parts from reference TRBV30 and TRBJ2-4): SQTIHQWPATLVQPVGSPLSLECTVEGTSNPNLYWYRQAAGRGLQLLFYSVGIGQISSEVPQNLSASRPQDRQFILSSKKLLLSDSGFYLCAWSGGGTKNIQYFGAGTRLSVL.

This clone was seen a few times. V and J are TRBV4-1 and TRBJ1-4, with TRBD1 as a possible D gene (5 bases). The CDR3 extends over 16 amino acids. Germline V gene lookup returns CDR1 MGHRA and CDR2 YSYEKL. Trimming stripped 0 bases from V and 8 bases from J, with 16 bases between. The CDR3 bases are TGCGCCAGCAGCCAAGATCAGGGCAGGGCTAGGGAAAAACTGTTTTTT. This encodes CASSQDQGRAREKLFF.

The rearrangement links TRBV28 to TRBJ2-5; perhaps TRBD1 as D (5 bases). Germline V gene sequence: CDR1 MDHEN, CDR2 SYDVKM. V was pared by 6 bases and J by 2 bases, with 10 bases between. This CDR3 region has 13 residues. The CDR3 bases are TGTGCCAGCAGGGAAGGGGCGCAAGAGACCCAGTACTTC. Residues: CASREGAQETQYF.

V usage is TRBV9 and J usage is TRBJ2-3; 10 positions match TRBD2. The junction had 6 bases not matched to a gene; V was cut back by 0 bases and J by 5 bases. Germline V gene lookup returns CDR1 SGDLS and CDR2 YYNGEE. The CDR3 is 16 residues long. CDR3 residues: CASSVGSGRAGDTQYF. The CDR3 coding sequence is TGTGCCAGCAGCGTAGGGAGCGGGAGGGCCGGAGATACGCAGTATTTT.

V usage is TRBV23-1 and J usage is TRBJ2-6, with 7 bases matching TRBD1. TRBV23-1 is an open reading frame whose function is uncertain. The CDR3 sequence is 17 residues long. The V gene end was trimmed by 0 bases and the J gene end by 0 bases; junction bases not matched to a gene: 2. CDR3 in DNA: TGCGCCAGCAGTCAATCGGGACAGAGCTCTGGGGCCAACGTCCTGACTTTC. Translated, it gives CASSQSGQSSGANVLTF.

The genes are TRBV15 and TRBJ2-3; 7 bases align to TRBD1. V shed 3 bases and J 4 bases; nucleotides not matched to a gene: 10. The germline gives CDR1 LNHNV, CDR2 YYDKDF (reference sequence). The CDR3 totals 16 residues. In DNA, the CDR3 is TGTGCCACCAGCAGCGAGCCCTTAACAGGGGCAGATACGCAGTATTTT. Protein product: CATSSEPLTGADTQYF.

J is TRBJ1-6 and V is TRBV7-2; perhaps TRBD1 as D (5 bases). The length of the CDR3 is 14 residues. The germline V and J ends were trimmed by 6 bases and 8 bases, with 14 bases remaining between them. Looked up from germline, CDR1 is SGHTA and CDR2 is FQGNSA. CDR3 region: CASSPGRADSPLHF. The CDR3 bases are TGTGCCAGCAGTCCAGGGAGGGCTGATTCACCCCTCCACTTT.

V gene TRBV7-2 combines with J gene TRBJ2-2; the D is unclear. The germline V gene has CDR1 SGHTA and CDR2 FQGNSA. Deletions cut 0 bases from V and 3 bases from J, with 8 bases between. There are 15 residues in the CDR3. In DNA form, the CDR3 reads TGTGCCAGCAGCTTAGCGGCGACTGACACCGGGGAGCTGTTTTTT. It translates to CASSLAATDTGELFF.

The chain joins TRBV21-1 to TRBJ1-5. TRBV21-1 is a pseudogene segment. The CDR3 loop spans 19 amino acids. The CDR3 protein is CASSMGRRADSTCNQPQHF. The CDR3 region has the DNA TGTGCCAGCAGCATGGGGAGACGGGCGGATTCAACCTGCAATCAGCCCCAGCATTTT.

The chain uses TRBV4-2 and TRBJ2-3, with 10 bases aligning to TRBD2. Per germline, CDR1 LGHNA and CDR2 YNFKEQ. J was trimmed by 2 bases and V by 0 bases; bases with no gene match: 11. The CDR3 loop spans 19 amino acids. In nucleotides, the CDR3 is TGTGCCAGCAGCCAAGATCTAGCGGGGGCACTCTTACTCACAGATACGCAGTATTTT. This translates into CASSQDLAGALLLTDTQYF.

This clone was counted only a few times. The CDR3 loop is CASSLSGQVTEAFF. CDR3 nucleotide sequence: TGTGCCAGCAGCTTATCAGGGCAGGTCACTGAAGCTTTCTTT. The J gene is TRBJ1-1, the V gene TRBV7-2; tentatively, D is TRBD1 (5 bases). This CDR3 contains 14 residues. Trimming pared 2 bases from V and 4 bases from J, leaving 11 bases between. Germline lookup yields CDR1 SGHTA and CDR2 FQGNSA.

This clone was detected only once. This sequence joins TRBV28 and TRBJ2-4, with a possible D match to TRBD2 (6 bases). Germline V gene lookup returns CDR1 MDHEN and CDR2 SYDVKM. The CDR3 extends over 13 amino acids. V was cut by 8 bases and J by 1 base, with 9 bases left in between. The CDR3 spells CASGGAAKNIQYF. The CDR3 DNA sequence: TGTGCCAGCGGCGGGGCGGCCAAAAACATTCAGTACTTC.

This clone was counted a few times. This chain joins TRBV6-1 and TRBJ2-7; 8 bases match TRBD2. The junction had 6 bases not matched to a gene; V was cut back by 2 bases and J by 3 bases. This CDR3 is built from 15 residues. CDR1 and CDR2 (germline): MNHNS, SASEGT. CDR3 sequence reads: CASSELTGGLYEQYF. For the CDR3, the DNA is TGTGCCAGCAGTGAACTCACGGGAGGGCTCTACGAGCAGTACTTC.

This sequence joins TRBV9 and TRBJ2-3, with D perhaps TRBD1 (5 bases). CDR3 size: 16 residues. Germline values: CDR1 SGDLS, CDR2 YYNGEE. Trimming took 4 bases from V and 0 from J, leaving 15 bases between them. CDR3 nucleotides: TGTGCCAGCAGCCCCCCCCTAGGGGTTAGCACAGATACGCAGTATTTT. Translated: CASSPPLGVSTDTQYF.

The V gene is TRBV28, the J gene TRBJ2-1; 10 bases map to TRBD1. V gave up 6 bases and J gave up 7 bases; unmatched junction bases: 12. Germline CDR1 MDHEN, CDR2 SYDVKM. CDR3 length equals 16 residues. The CDR3 nucleotides are TGTGCCAGCAGAGGCAGTCGGGACAGGGGTAGGAATGAGCAGTTCTTC. As protein: CASRGSRDRGRNEQFF.

The rearrangement joins TRBV27 to TRBJ2-7, with 7 positions matching TRBD1. Germline V lookup: CDR1 MNHEY, CDR2 SMNVEV (reference sequence). V dropped 5 bases and J dropped 0; count of bases not matched to a gene: 7. CDR3 size: 15 residues. The CDR3 sequence is CASSRLGTVSYEQYF. CDR3 in DNA: TGTGCCAGCAGTCGCCTTGGGACAGTCTCCTACGAGCAGTACTTC.

The DNA for the CDR3 is TGTGCCAGCAGTTTACTAGCGGGGGGAAATGACAATGAGCAGTTCTTC. Translated: CASSLLAGGNDNEQFF. The chain links TRBV6-5 to TRBJ2-1, with 12 positions matching TRBD2. In germline, CDR1 is MNHEY, CDR2 SVGAGI. The CDR3 has 16 amino acids. V dropped 4 bases and J dropped 5; count of bases not matched to a gene: 6.